This TCR beta chain comes out of a study of human T cells and chemical hapten exposure. Documented time point: pre-sensitization, week 0. Treatment given: therapeutic diphenylcyclopropenone sensitization with weekly scalp DPC. Blood sampling preceded each patch test application. Study-wide points: The presence of alopecia in the donors means their immune response may differ from healthy people's.

The sample holds a few counts of this clonotype. No antigen is known for it. TCRdb processed the RACE reads anew with MiXCR; each CDR3 protein has one entry. Among 150,000 to 200,000 distinct CDR3 sequences listed, roughly 30% were seen once. The sequences come from whole blood, collected in connection with sensitization to the hapten diphenylcyclopropenone (DPC). This sequence was found in a woman aged 25 to 45 with alopecia areata. Some clones in this sample may be carry-over from other donors' samples.

CDR3 nucleotides: TGCAGTGCTAGGACAGGGGTTGGACAGCCCCAGCATTTT. The encoded protein is CSARTGVGQPQHF. The chain recombines TRBV20-1 with TRBJ1-5; 8 bases fit TRBD1. With 3 bases clipped from V and 7 bases from J, the junction kept 5 bases outside the gene matches. Looked up from germline, CDR1 is DFQATT and CDR2 is SNEGSKA (reference sequence). CDR3 length: 13 amino acids.